The clone carrying this T cell receptor (beta chain) was counted a single time. The data derive from a study of blood T cell repertoires in COVID-19. The CDR3 extends over 16 amino acids. Trimming cost V 4 bases and J 4 bases; bases outside gene matches: 6. Germline CDR1 reads MRHNA; CDR2 reads SNTAGT. Authors' analysis steps: Amplified reference gene primers provided the basis for estimating nucleated cell counts. Assay: immunoSEQ multiplex PCR; the TCRdb copy retains only in-frame clones and omits some. V and J calls and clone size are copied from that table; D and trimming were computed from the DNA. The repertoire holds under 70,000 clones, with around nine tenths as singletons.

The receptor comes from a human donor with active COVID-19. The donor label of this sample is uncertain. The chain carries TRBV6-4 and TRBJ2-2; 10 bases agree with TRBD2. The sample consisted of peripheral blood. The CDR3 bases are TGTGCCAGCAGTGTCTCTAGCGGGAGTCGCACCGGGGAGCTGTTTTTT. It yields the protein CASSVSSGSRTGELFF.